This T cell receptor beta chain was sequenced for a study of cytomegalovirus exposure and HLA in healthy donors. Background on the study: A later analysis reported the same platform for the 110 or so validation repertoires and the roughly 700 first-cohort repertoires. Study outcomes and limitations: Researchers reported that a few CMV-associated chains were confirmed in vitro as CMV antigen-specific. The finding came from a later analysis; first-cohort TCR clusters tended to co-occur in the 90 to 150 validation repertoires. The dataset shows that most TCR sequences were rare, while some public TCRs occurred in many donors.

The CDR3 contains 14 residues. V lost 1 base and J 0 bases, leaving 4 bases between the germline ends. Per germline, CDR1 SGHTA and CDR2 FQGNSA. The data were produced by immunoSEQ multiplex PCR, yet TCRdb's version contains in-frame clones alone and is incomplete. The sample lists 190,000 or so clones; roughly 84% were seen once. On this clone itself: Its antigen is currently unknown.

This rearrangement joins TRBV7-2 to TRBJ1-5; no definite D call. Source material: PBMCs. The receptor's source is a woman aged 30 to 39 in good health and CMV-seropositive. The CDR3 spells CASSLDSSNQPQHF. The CDR3 nucleotides are TGTGCCAGCAGCTTAGACAGTAGCAATCAGCCCCAGCATTTT.